Below, 7 T cell receptor beta chains from the same sample are listed, as sequenced in a study of blood T cell repertoires in COVID-19 (TCRdb year 2020). Library preparation used the immunoSEQ multiplex PCR assay. TCRdb stores this immuneACCESS table with in-frame sequences only. Part of the clones is absent; in the studies checked, under half of the shortfall reflects unresolved V genes, and no reason is known for the rest. The sample includes hundreds of thousands of clones, with roughly 90% observed a single time. Approximately 11% of the sample is taken by the ten largest. The sample consisted of peripheral blood. These receptors all stem from a woman aged 25 to 39 with COVID-19, enrolled during active disease.

The gene calls are TRBV6-5 and TRBJ1-6; no firm D call. The CDR3 loop spans 13 amino acids. Germline V CDR1 and CDR2: MNHEY, SVGAGI. V dropped 8 bases and J dropped 3 bases, with 8 bases sitting between them. The chain's CDR3 is CASGTDYNSPLHF. CDR3 DNA sequence: TGTGCCAGCGGAACAGACTATAATTCACCCCTCCACTTT.

The chain links TRBV28 to TRBJ2-3, with D perhaps matching TRBD2 (6 bases). CDR1 is MDHEN and CDR2 is SYDVKM in the germline V gene. The CDR3 has 15 residues. V was clipped by 2 bases and J by 5 bases, with 14 bases between them. CDR3 region: CASSLTRGTGDTQYF. The CDR3 DNA follows: TGTGCCAGCAGTTTAACTCGGGGGACGGGAGATACGCAGTATTTT.

The chain links TRBV19 to TRBJ2-7; TRBD1 agrees at 7 bases. From germline, CDR1 is LNHDA and CDR2 SQIVND (reference sequence). This CDR3 region has 15 residues. Losses at the gene ends were 4 bases for V and 1 base for J; bases not matched to a gene: 7. As DNA, the CDR3 is TGTGCCAGTAGTAAAATGGGGACAGATTCCTACGAGCAGTACTTC. Amino acids: CASSKMGTDSYEQYF. Combining the CDR3 with reference TRBV19 and TRBJ2-7 gives the whole variable domain DGGITQSPKYLFRKEGQNVTLSCEQNLNHDAMYWYRQDPGQGLRLIYYSQIVNDFQKGDIAEGYSVSREKKESFPLTVTSAQKNPTAFYLCASSKMGTDSYEQYFGPGTRLTVT.

Notes on this clone: The sample has other DNA sequences that encode this CDR3 too. This chain links TRBV2 with TRBJ2-1; 9 bases line up with TRBD1. There are 14 residues in the CDR3. Germline CDR1 is SNHLY and CDR2 is FYNNEI. V was clipped by 7 bases and J by 1 base; unmatched bases: 2. The CDR3 DNA follows: TGTGCCAGCAAGGGACAGGGTTCCTACAATGAGCAGTTCTTC. Amino acids: CASKGQGSYNEQFF. Combining the CDR3 with reference TRBV2 and TRBJ2-1 gives the whole variable domain EPEVTQTPSHQVTQMGQEVILRCVPISNHLYFYWYRQILGQKVEFLVSFYNNEISEKSEIFDDQFSVERPDGSNFTLKIRSTKLEDSAMYFCASKGQGSYNEQFFGPGTRLTVL.

The chain uses TRBV19 and TRBJ1-2; weak D call: TRBD1 (5 bases). The CDR3 sequence is 18 residues long. Germline assignment: CDR1 LNHDA and CDR2 SQIVND (reference sequence). V was pared by 5 bases and J by 2 bases, with 24 bases between. The CDR3 here is CASSPRGTGINFNYGYTF. CDR3 coding DNA: TGTGCCAGTAGTCCCCGGGGGACCGGGATAAACTTCAACTATGGCTACACCTTC.

The rearrangement joins TRBV11-1 to TRBJ1-1; D gene uncertain. The length of the CDR3 is 14 residues. CDR1 SGHAT and CDR2 FQDESV come from the germline V gene (reference sequence). V shed 3 bases and J shed 1 base, with 9 bases lying between them. The CDR3 loop is CASSFLAWNTEAFF. The CDR3 coding sequence is TGTGCCAGCAGCTTCCTAGCTTGGAACACTGAAGCTTTCTTT.

The chain's CDR3 is CASSLKLAGFYEQYF. CDR3 bases: TGTGCCAGCAGCTTAAAACTAGCGGGTTTCTACGAGCAGTACTTC. This chain joins TRBV7-2 and TRBJ2-7; the match to TRBD2 covers 9 bases. The CDR3 covers 15 residues. With V trimmed by 2 bases and J by 3 bases, 5 bases remained unmatched. Germline values: CDR1 SGHTA, CDR2 FQGNSA.